This is a list of T cell receptor beta chains from one sample in a study of cytomegalovirus exposure and HLA in healthy donors. TCRdb keeps only in-frame clones here, not all; method: immunoSEQ multiplex PCR. The data contain around 75,000 clones, about 76% of them singletons. The sequenced sample consisted of PBMCs. These receptors were collected from a man aged 18 to 35 in good health and CMV-seronegative. Both conserved end residues are part of each CDR3. The order of the fields is clone size, D gene, V gene, J gene, CDR3 DNA, CDR3 protein. D genes are given only for firm matches. Size is stated for part of the rows, as once, few or many counts, or as a class when the clone is expanded.

>-|-|TRBV4-2|TRBJ1-2
TGTGCCAGCAGCCAAGATCGGGGTTCTAACTATGGCTACACCTTC
CASSQDRGSNYGYTF
>few|-|TRBV11-2|TRBJ2-5
TGTGCCAGCAGCTTAGACCTGGGCAGTCTCAAGACCCAGTACTTC
CASSLDLGSLKTQYF
>-|TRBD2|TRBV5-1|TRBJ2-1
TGCGCCAGCAGCTTGGGGGCGAGCGGGGGCTACAATGAGCAGTTCTTC
CASSLGASGGYNEQFF
>-|-|TRBV7-9|TRBJ1-2
TGTGCCAGCAGCTTAGCTTGGGGGGAAGGCTACACCTTC
CASSLAWGEGYTF
>-|-|TRBV12-5|TRBJ2-1
TGTGCTAGTGGTCGGAAAATGGGGAGAACCTACAATGAGCAGTTCTTC
CASGRKMGRTYNEQFF
>-|-|TRBV6-5|TRBJ2-3
TGTGCCAGCAGCTCGCAGGGGCTAGGCACAGATACGCAGTATTTT
CASSSQGLGTDTQYF
>-|-|TRBV18|TRBJ1-6
TGTGCCAGCTCACGAACAGGAGCGAGCCACAATAATTCACCCCTCCACTTT
CASSRTGASHNNSPLHF
>-|-|TRBV5-8|TRBJ2-3
TGTGCCAGCAGCTTGGGGGCCACCTTAAACACAGATACGCAGTATTTT
CASSLGATLNTDTQYF
>-|TRBD1|TRBV5-1|TRBJ2-1
TGCGCCAGCAGCCTGACAGGGATTAACAATGAGCAGTTCTTC
CASSLTGINNEQFF
>-|TRBD1|TRBV5-1|TRBJ1-1
TGCGCCAGCAGCAATGGACAGGGCATGAACACTGAAGCTTTCTTT
CASSNGQGMNTEAFF
>-|-|TRBV11-3|TRBJ1-1
TGTGCCAGCAGGGGAGGTAACACTGAAGCTTTCTTT
CASRGGNTEAFF
>-|-|TRBV6-6|TRBJ1-2
TGTGCCAGCAGTTACTTGGGAGGGGACGGGGGCTACACCTTC
CASSYLGGDGGYTF
>few|TRBD2|TRBV9|TRBJ2-2
TGTGCCAGCAGCGTAGGGGGGGGGAACACCGGGGAGCTGTTTTTT
CASSVGGGNTGELFF
>-|TRBD1|TRBV6-1|TRBJ2-3
TGTGCCAGCAGCCCCGGACAGGGTATCACAGATACGCAGTATTTT
CASSPGQGITDTQYF
>few|-|TRBV7-3|TRBJ1-1
TGTGCCAGCAGCCCGTGTCCGAACACTGAAGCTTTCTTT
CASSPCPNTEAFF
>-|-|TRBV7-2|TRBJ2-2
TGTGCCAGCAGGATCGGGACTCGCTTCACCGGGGAGCTGTTTTTT
CASRIGTRFTGELFF